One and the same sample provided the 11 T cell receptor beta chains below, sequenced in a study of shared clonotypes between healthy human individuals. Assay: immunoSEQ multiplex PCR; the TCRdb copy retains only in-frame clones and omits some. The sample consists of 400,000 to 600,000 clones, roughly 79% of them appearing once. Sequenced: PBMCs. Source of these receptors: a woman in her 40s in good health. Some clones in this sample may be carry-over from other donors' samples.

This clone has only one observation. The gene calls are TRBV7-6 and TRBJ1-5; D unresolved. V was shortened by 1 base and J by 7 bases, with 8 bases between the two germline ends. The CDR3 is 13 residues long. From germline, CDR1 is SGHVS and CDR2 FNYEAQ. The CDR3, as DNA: TGTGCCAGCAGCTTAGGAGGCGGGCAGCCCCAGCATTTT. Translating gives CASSLGGGQPQHF. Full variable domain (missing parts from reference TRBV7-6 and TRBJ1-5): GAGVSQSPRYKVTKRGQDVALRCDPISGHVSLYWYRQALGQGPEFLTYFNYEAQQDKSGLPNDRFSAERPEGSISTLTIQRTEQRDSAMYRCASSLGGGQPQHFGDGTRLSIL.

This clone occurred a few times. This CDR3 reads CATSRDRGLAGEQYF. The CDR3 nucleotides are TGTGCCACCAGCAGAGATCGAGGGCTAGCAGGCGAGCAGTACTTC. J is TRBJ2-7 and V is TRBV15; tentative D call: TRBD2 (5 bases). CDR1 and CDR2 (germline): LNHNV, YYDKDF (reference sequence). The CDR3 spans 15 residues. Trimming shortened V by 0 bases and J by 6 bases, and 15 bases separated the two germline ends.

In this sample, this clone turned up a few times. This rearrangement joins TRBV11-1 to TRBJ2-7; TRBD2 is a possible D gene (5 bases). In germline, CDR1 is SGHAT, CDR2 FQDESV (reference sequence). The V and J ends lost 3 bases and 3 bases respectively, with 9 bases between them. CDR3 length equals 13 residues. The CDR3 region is CASSFGNYYEQYF. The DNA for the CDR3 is TGTGCCAGCAGCTTCGGGAACTACTACGAGCAGTACTTC.

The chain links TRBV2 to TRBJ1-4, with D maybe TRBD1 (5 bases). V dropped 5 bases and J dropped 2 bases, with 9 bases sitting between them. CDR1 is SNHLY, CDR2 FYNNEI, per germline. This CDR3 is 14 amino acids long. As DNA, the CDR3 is TGTGCCAGCAGTCAAGACAGCACTAATGAAAAACTGTTTTTT. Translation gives CASSQDSTNEKLFF.

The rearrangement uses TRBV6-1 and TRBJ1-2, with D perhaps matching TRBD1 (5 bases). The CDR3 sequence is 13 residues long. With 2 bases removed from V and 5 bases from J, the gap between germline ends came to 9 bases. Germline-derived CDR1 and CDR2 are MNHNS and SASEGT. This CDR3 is CASSEPGEYGYTF. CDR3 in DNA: TGTGCCAGCAGTGAACCGGGGGAATATGGCTACACCTTC.

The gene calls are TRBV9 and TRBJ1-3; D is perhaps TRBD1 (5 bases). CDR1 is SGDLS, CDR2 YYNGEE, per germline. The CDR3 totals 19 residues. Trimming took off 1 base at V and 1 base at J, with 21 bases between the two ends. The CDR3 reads CASSVTPPGGIQSGNTIYF. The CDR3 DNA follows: TGTGCCAGCAGCGTAACCCCGCCTGGGGGGATACAATCTGGAAACACCATATATTTT.

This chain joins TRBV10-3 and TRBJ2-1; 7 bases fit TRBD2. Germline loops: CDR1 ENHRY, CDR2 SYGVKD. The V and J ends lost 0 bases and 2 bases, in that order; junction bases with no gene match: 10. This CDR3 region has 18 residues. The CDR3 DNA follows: TGTGCCATCAGTGAGTCACCCCTAGCGGATGGGCCCTACAATGAGCAGTTCTTC. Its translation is CAISESPLADGPYNEQFF.

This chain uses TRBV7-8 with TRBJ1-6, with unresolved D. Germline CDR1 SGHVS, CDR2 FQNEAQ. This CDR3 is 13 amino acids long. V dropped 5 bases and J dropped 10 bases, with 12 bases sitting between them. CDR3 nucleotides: TGTGCCAGCAGCCGTCGGGAGCAATCACCCCTCCACTTT. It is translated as CASSRREQSPLHF.

In DNA form, the CDR3 reads TGCGCCAGCAGCTTGCCCCCTTCGCCCCAGCATTTT. It encodes CASSLPPSPQHF. This chain uses TRBV5-1 with TRBJ1-5; no clear D gene. This CDR3 comprises 12 residues. V lost 1 base to trimming and J lost 9 bases, with 8 bases between them. The V gene's germline CDR1 is SGHRS and CDR2 YFSETQ. Full variable domain (rest looked up from reference TRBV5-1 and TRBJ1-5): KAGVTQTPRYLIKTRGQQVTLSCSPISGHRSVSWYQQTPGQGLQFLFEYFSETQRNKGNFPGRFSGRQFSNSRSEMNVSTLELGDSALYLCASSLPPSPQHFGDGTRLSIL.

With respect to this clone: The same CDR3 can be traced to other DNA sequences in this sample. The CDR3 sequence is CSVGARKTEAFF. In DNA, the CDR3 is TGCAGCGTTGGGGCACGGAAAACTGAAGCTTTCTTT. This chain joins TRBV29-1 and TRBJ1-1; D is unclear. V lost 4 bases and J 5 bases, leaving 11 bases between the germline ends. Germline CDR1 SQVTM, CDR2 ANQGSEA. This CDR3 contains 12 residues.

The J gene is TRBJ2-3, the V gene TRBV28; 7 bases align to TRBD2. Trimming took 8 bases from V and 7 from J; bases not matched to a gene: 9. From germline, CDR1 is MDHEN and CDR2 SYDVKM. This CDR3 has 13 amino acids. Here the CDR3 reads CASGTTISNTQYF. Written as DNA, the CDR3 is TGTGCCAGCGGGACTACGATTTCAAATACGCAGTATTTT.